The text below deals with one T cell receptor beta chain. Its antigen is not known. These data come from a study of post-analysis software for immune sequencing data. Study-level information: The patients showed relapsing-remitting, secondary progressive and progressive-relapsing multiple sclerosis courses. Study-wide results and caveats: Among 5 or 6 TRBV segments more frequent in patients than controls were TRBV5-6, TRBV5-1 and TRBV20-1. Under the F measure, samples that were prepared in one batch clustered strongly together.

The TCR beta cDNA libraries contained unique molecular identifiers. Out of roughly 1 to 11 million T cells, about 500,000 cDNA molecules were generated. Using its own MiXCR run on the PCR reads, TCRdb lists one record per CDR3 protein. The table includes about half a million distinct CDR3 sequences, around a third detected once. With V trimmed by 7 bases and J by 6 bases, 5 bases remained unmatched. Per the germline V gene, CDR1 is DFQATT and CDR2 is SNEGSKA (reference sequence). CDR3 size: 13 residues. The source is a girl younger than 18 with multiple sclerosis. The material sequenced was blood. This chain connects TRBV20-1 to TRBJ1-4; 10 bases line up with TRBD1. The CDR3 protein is CSGKTGGDEKLFF. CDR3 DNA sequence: TGCAGTGGGAAGACAGGGGGCGATGAAAAACTGTTTTTT.